Shown below are 19 T cell receptor beta chains from a single sample sequenced in a study of blood T cell repertoires in COVID-19. Assay: immunoSEQ multiplex PCR; the TCRdb copy retains only in-frame clones and omits some. The sample yields 60,000 to 85,000 clones, around three quarters seen once. Sequences were obtained from peripheral blood. These receptors were taken from a human donor in a cohort sampled during active COVID-19.

The chain couples TRBV19 to TRBJ1-5; TRBD1 aligns across 9 bases. The CDR3 is made up of 17 amino acids. V was pared by 7 bases and J by 0 bases, with 10 bases of the junction left unmatched. Germline CDR1 reads LNHDA; CDR2 reads SQIVND (reference sequence). CDR3 loop: CASMTDRGFPSNQPQHF. CDR3 DNA sequence: TGTGCCAGTATGACCGACAGGGGGTTTCCTAGCAATCAGCCCCAGCATTTT.

This clone has just one count. This chain connects TRBV24-1 to TRBJ2-5, with TRBD1 as a possible D gene (6 bases). This CDR3 region has 14 residues. V lost 2 bases and J lost 4, with 10 bases in between. Germline assignment: CDR1 KGHDR and CDR2 SFDVKD. The CDR3 bases are TGTGCCACCAGTGATTCTCAGGGGCCAGAGACCCAGTACTTC. It encodes CATSDSQGPETQYF.

The rearrangement joins TRBV15 to TRBJ2-7; maybe TRBD2 (6 bases). V was shortened by 0 bases and J by 7 bases, with 19 bases between the two germline ends. Germline CDR1 reads LNHNV; CDR2 reads YYDKDF (reference sequence). This CDR3 is 16 amino acids long. The CDR3 coding sequence is TGTGCCACCAGCAGAGATCGTGGGGGGTCGGCGGGAGAGCAGTACTTC. Protein product: CATSRDRGGSAGEQYF.

On this clone: Within the sample, other DNA sequences also encode this same CDR3. The chain combines TRBV5-1 with TRBJ2-7; 9 bases line up with TRBD2. Unmatched junction bases numbered 3, after V lost 4 bases and J lost 1 base. This CDR3 is built from 14 residues. The V gene's germline CDR1 is SGHRS and CDR2 YFSETQ. This CDR3 is CASSPGLASYEQYF. The CDR3 DNA is TGCGCCAGCAGCCCCGGACTAGCGTCCTACGAGCAGTACTTC.

The gene calls are TRBV5-8 and TRBJ2-7, with TRBD2 identical over 9 bases. J gave up 5 bases and V 2 bases, and 8 bases lay outside the gene matches. The CDR3 runs to 15 residues. Germline V gene sequence: CDR1 SGHTS, CDR2 YDEGEE. The CDR3 spells CASSFRLAVYNEQYF. In nucleotides, the CDR3 is TGTGCCAGCAGCTTCCGACTAGCGGTCTACAACGAGCAGTACTTC.

V gene TRBV2 combines with J gene TRBJ2-1; tentative D call: TRBD2 (5 bases). The CDR3 contains 14 residues. V was trimmed by 4 bases and J by 4 bases, leaving 11 bases between them. Germline CDR1 and CDR2: SNHLY and FYNNEI. The DNA of the CDR3 is TGTGCCAGCAGTGGGGCGGGTTCATACAATGAGCAGTTCTTC. This sequence encodes CASSGAGSYNEQFF.

The chain has TRBV29-1 and TRBJ1-4, with a possible D match to TRBD1 (6 bases). Germline V lookup: CDR1 SQVTM, CDR2 ANQGSEA. This CDR3 region has 15 residues. Trimming pared 5 bases from V and 0 bases from J, leaving 13 bases between. This CDR3 is CSVQDWTATNEKLFF. The CDR3 coding sequence is TGCAGCGTTCAGGATTGGACAGCAACTAATGAAAAACTGTTTTTT.

The genes are TRBV7-2 and TRBJ2-7, with TRBD2 matching 7 bases. Germline V gives CDR1 SGHTA, CDR2 FQGNSA. The CDR3 covers 16 residues. The ends lost 2 bases at V and 0 bases at J; junction bases unmatched: 7. The CDR3 DNA is TGTGCCAGCAGCTTATCTAGCGGAGATAGCTCCTACGAGCAGTACTTC. Amino acid sequence: CASSLSSGDSSYEQYF.

This rearrangement joins TRBV2 to TRBJ1-5, with D perhaps matching TRBD1 (5 bases). The germline V gene has CDR1 SNHLY and CDR2 FYNNEI. The CDR3 spans 16 residues. Trimming cost V 6 bases and J 1 base, with 16 bases left between them. DNA for the CDR3: TGTGCCAGCAGAACCCTAGGGGAAACCAGCAATCAGCCCCAGCATTTT. Translating it yields CASRTLGETSNQPQHF.

The rearrangement uses TRBV7-9 and TRBJ2-5; perhaps TRBD2 as D (6 bases). From germline, CDR1 is SEHNR and CDR2 FQNEAQ (reference sequence). V was clipped by 2 bases and J by 5 bases, with 18 bases between them. The CDR3 covers 16 residues. CDR3 loop: CASSLRLPGRQETQYF. DNA for the CDR3: TGTGCCAGCAGCTTAAGACTGCCAGGGAGGCAGGAGACCCAGTACTTC.

The chain couples TRBV7-2 to TRBJ1-1; D is possibly TRBD1 (6 bases). The germline V gene encodes CDR1 SGHTA and CDR2 FQGNSA. V was pared by 5 bases and J by 0 bases, with 19 bases between. CDR3 length: 17 residues. Here the CDR3 DNA reads TGTGCCAGCAGCGCATTGAGGGGGATAATCATGAACACTGAAGCTTTCTTT. It translates to CASSALRGIIMNTEAFF.

The chain uses TRBV25-1 and TRBJ2-1, with D possibly matching TRBD2 (6 bases). Germline CDR1 and CDR2: MGHDK and SYGVNS. CDR3 length: 15 residues. V lost 9 bases and J 2 bases, leaving 17 bases between the germline ends. CDR3 sequence (DNA): TGTGCCAGTGGCGGAGCGCGCGGGACCTACAATGAGCAGTTCTTC. This encodes CASGGARGTYNEQFF.

This rearrangement joins TRBV5-4 to TRBJ2-2; 12 bases map to TRBD2. The V gene's germline CDR1 is SGHNT and CDR2 YYREEE (reference sequence). V was pared by 4 bases and J by 6 bases, with 7 bases of the junction left unmatched. There are 16 residues in the CDR3. In nucleotides, the CDR3 is TGTGCCAGCAGCCCGAAGACTAGCGGGAGCGCCGGGGAGCTGTTTTTT. It yields the protein CASSPKTSGSAGELFF.

The table lists this clone with a few counts. The J gene is TRBJ2-1, the V gene TRBV5-4; tentatively, D is TRBD2 (5 bases). The CDR3 contains 14 residues. CDR1 SGHNT and CDR2 YYREEE come from the germline V gene (reference sequence). V lost 4 bases to trimming and J lost 0 bases, with 8 bases between them. CDR3 nucleotide sequence: TGTGCCAGCAGCCCCGAGGGCTCCTACAATGAGCAGTTCTTC. It encodes CASSPEGSYNEQFF.

The chain uses TRBV5-1 and TRBJ2-3; perhaps TRBD2 as D (5 bases). V lost 3 bases, J lost 2 bases, and 19 bases lay in between. Germline values: CDR1 SGHRS, CDR2 YFSETQ. The CDR3 is made up of 17 amino acids. The CDR3 bases are TGCGCCAGCAGCTCCTCAGGAGCGGCTATCCTCACAGATACGCAGTATTTT. Residues: CASSSSGAAILTDTQYF. The entire variable domain, with the rest obtained from reference TRBV5-1 and TRBJ2-3, is as follows: KAGVTQTPRYLIKTRGQQVTLSCSPISGHRSVSWYQQTPGQGLQFLFEYFSETQRNKGNFPGRFSGRQFSNSRSEMNVSTLELGDSALYLCASSSSGAAILTDTQYFGPGTRLTVL.

This clone was found once. In nucleotides, the CDR3 is TGTGCCAGCTCACCAACCACAGGGGACGTAACCGTCTACACCTTC. Protein sequence: CASSPTTGDVTVYTF. The V call is TRBV18, the J call TRBJ1-2; 7 nucleotides agree with TRBD1. V lost 2 bases to trimming and J lost 10 bases; unmatched junction nucleotides: 13. The CDR3 spans 15 residues. In germline, CDR1 is KGHSH, CDR2 LQKENI.

This rearrangement joins TRBV19 to TRBJ2-7, with a possible D match to TRBD2 (6 bases). In germline, CDR1 is LNHDA, CDR2 SQIVND (reference sequence). This CDR3 is built from 15 residues. The V end was cut by 3 bases, the J end by 0 bases, with 12 bases between. The DNA for the CDR3 is TGTGCCAGTAGTATCCTGGCGGGAAGCTCCTACGAGCAGTACTTC. Protein: CASSILAGSSYEQYF.

The chain recombines TRBV6-1 with TRBJ1-5; D is unresolved. Germline-derived CDR1 and CDR2 are MNHNS and SASEGT. V was cut by 1 base and J by 9 bases, with 13 bases left in between. The CDR3 has 14 amino acids. CDR3 coding DNA: TGTGCCAGCAGTGAAGGGTCACTTGGGAGGCCCCAGCATTTT. Translation: CASSEGSLGRPQHF.

The V call is TRBV3-1 (or the pseudogene TRBV3-2), the J call TRBJ1-1; 9 nucleotides match TRBD1. This CDR3 has 17 residues. V shed 4 bases and J 0 bases; nucleotides not matched to a gene: 9. Per germline, CDR1 LGHDT and CDR2 YNNKEL (reference sequence). This CDR3 is CASSLGQGPSMNTEAFF. For the CDR3, the DNA is TGTGCCAGCAGCCTGGGACAGGGCCCCTCCATGAACACTGAAGCTTTCTTT.